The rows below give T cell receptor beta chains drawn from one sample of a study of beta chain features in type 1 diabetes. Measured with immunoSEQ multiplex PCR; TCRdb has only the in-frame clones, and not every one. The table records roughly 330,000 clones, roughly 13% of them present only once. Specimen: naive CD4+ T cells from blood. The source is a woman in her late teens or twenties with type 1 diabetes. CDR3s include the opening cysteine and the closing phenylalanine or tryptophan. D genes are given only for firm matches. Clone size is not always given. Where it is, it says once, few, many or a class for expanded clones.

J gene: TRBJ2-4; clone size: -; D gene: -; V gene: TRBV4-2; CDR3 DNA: TGTGCCAGCAGCCAAGTAGGGACTGGGACAGTAAAAAACATTCAGTACTTC; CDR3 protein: CASSQVGTGTVKNIQYF
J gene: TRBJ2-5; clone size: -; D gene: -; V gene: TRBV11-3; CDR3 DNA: TGTGCCAGCAGCCCTGGGACTTACCAAGAGACCCAGTACTTC; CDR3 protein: CASSPGTYQETQYF
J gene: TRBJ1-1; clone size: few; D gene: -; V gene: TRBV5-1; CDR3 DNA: TGCGCCAGCAGCGCAGGATCGAACACTGAAGCTTTCTTT; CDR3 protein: CASSAGSNTEAFF
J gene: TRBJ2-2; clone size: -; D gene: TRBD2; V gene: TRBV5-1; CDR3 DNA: TGCGCCAGCAGGGGTCTAGCGGAGAACACCGGGGAGCTGTTTTTT; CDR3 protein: CASRGLAENTGELFF
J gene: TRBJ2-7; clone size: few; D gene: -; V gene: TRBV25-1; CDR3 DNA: TGTGCCAGCAGTGAGGAGGATTCGAGCGAGCAGTACTTC; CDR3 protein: CASSEEDSSEQYF
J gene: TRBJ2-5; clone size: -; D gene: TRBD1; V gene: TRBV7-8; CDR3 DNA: TGTGCCAGCAGCACGACAGGGGTGGTAGGAGAGACCCAGTACTTC; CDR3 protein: CASSTTGVVGETQYF
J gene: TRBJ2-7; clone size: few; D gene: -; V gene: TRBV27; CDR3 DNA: TGTGCCAGCAGTACCAGGACTCTTAGCTCCTACGAGCAGTACTTC; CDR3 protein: CASSTRTLSSYEQYF
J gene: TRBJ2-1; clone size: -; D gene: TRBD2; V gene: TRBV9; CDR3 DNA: TGTGCCAGCAGCCCGAAGGGACTAGCATGGCAGTTCTTC; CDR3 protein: CASSPKGLAWQFF
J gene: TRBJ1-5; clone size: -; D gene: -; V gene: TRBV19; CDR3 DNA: TGTGCCAGTAGAGGTCCCCGCAGACTCAATCAGCCCCAGCATTTT; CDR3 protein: CASRGPRRLNQPQHF
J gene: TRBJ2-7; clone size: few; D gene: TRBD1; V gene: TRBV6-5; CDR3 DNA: TGTGCCAGCAGTTACTCGATCGGGACAGGCTGTGGCGAGCAGTACTTC; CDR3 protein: CASSYSIGTGCGEQYF
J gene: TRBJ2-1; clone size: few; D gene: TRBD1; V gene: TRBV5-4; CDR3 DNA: TGTGCCAGCAGCGCGAAGGGACAGGGGGCAAATGAGCAGTTCTTC; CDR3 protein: CASSAKGQGANEQFF
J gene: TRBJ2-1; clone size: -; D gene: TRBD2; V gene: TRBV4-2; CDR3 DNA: TGTGCCAGCAGCCAGCTTAGCGGGCCGAGGGGTAATGAGCAGTTCTTC; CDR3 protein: CASSQLSGPRGNEQFF
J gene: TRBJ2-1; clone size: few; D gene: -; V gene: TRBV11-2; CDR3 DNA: TGTGCCAGCAGCCCAAGGTGGAGCTCCTACAATGAGCAGTTCTTC; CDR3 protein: CASSPRWSSYNEQFF
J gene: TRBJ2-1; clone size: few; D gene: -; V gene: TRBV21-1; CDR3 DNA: TGTGCCAGCAGCAAACTAATCGAGTTCTTC; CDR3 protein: CASSKLIEFF
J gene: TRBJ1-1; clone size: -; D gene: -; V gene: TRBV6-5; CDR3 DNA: TGTGCCAGCAGTCCCCCGGGACTTTACACTGAAGCTTTCTTT; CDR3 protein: CASSPPGLYTEAFF
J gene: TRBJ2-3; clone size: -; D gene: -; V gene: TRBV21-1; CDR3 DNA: TGTGCCCACAGGGCAACAGATACGCAGTATTTT; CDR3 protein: CAHRATDTQYF
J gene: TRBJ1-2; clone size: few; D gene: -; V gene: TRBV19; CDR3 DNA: TGTGCCAGTAGTATAGATCGGGGAAACTATGGCTACACCTTC; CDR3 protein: CASSIDRGNYGYTF
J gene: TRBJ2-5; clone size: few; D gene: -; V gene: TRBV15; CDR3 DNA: TGTGCCACCAGCAGAGATCGAGGAGGACAAGAGACCCAGTACTTC; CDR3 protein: CATSRDRGGQETQYF
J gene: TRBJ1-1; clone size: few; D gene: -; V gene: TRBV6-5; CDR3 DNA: TGTGCCAGCAGCCGTGACACCCTGAACACTGAAGCTTTCTTT; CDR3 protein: CASSRDTLNTEAFF
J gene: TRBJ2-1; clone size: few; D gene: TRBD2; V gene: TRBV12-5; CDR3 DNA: TGTGCTAGTGGTTTGATGTTAGCGGGAACGAGTGAGCAGTTCTTC; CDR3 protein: CASGLMLAGTSEQFF
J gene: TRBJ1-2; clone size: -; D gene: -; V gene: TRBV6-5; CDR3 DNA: TGTGCCTCACGGACGGGGTATTACCTTAACTATGGCTACACCTTC; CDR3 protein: CASRTGYYLNYGYTF
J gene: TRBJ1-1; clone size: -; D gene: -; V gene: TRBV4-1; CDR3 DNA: TGCGCCAGCAGCCAAGATTTAAATCCAGGAACAGCTTTCTTT; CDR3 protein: CASSQDLNPGTAFF
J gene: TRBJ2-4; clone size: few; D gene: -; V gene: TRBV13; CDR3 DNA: TGTGCCAGCAGCTTAGCTGGGGGGAACATTCAGTACTTC; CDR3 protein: CASSLAGGNIQYF
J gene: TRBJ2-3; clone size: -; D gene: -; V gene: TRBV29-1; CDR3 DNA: TGCAGCGTTGAAGGCCAGCGAGGAAGCACAGATACGCAGTATTTT; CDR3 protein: CSVEGQRGSTDTQYF
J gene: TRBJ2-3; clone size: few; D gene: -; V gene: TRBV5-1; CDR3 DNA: TGCGCCAGCAGCCCGACAGGCCCGGACACAGATACGCAGTATTTT; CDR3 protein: CASSPTGPDTDTQYF
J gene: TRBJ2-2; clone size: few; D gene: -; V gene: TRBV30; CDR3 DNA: TGTGCCTGGAGTGGGGGAGGTTCAGTCCTGGCCGGGGAGCTGTTTTTT; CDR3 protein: CAWSGGGSVLAGELFF
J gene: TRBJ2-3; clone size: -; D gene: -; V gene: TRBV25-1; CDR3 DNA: TGTGCCAGCAGTGAGGCGGGCACAGATACGCAGTATTTT; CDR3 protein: CASSEAGTDTQYF
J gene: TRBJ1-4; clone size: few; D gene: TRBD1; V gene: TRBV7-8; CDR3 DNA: TGTGCCAGCAGCCCAGACAGGGGGGATGAAAAACTGTTTTTT; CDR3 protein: CASSPDRGDEKLFF
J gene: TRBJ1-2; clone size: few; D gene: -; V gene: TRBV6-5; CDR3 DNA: TGTGCCAGCACCAGGACACCCGCCTATGGCTACACCTTC; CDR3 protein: CASTRTPAYGYTF
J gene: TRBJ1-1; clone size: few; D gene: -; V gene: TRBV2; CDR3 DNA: TGTGCCAGCAGTGAAAGGGGACTCGACACTGAAGCTTTCTTT; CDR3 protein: CASSERGLDTEAFF
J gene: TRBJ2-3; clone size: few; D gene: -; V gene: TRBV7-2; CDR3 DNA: TGTGCCAGCAGCTTGGGCCCAGACCGCGTCGATACGCAGTATTTT; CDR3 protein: CASSLGPDRVDTQYF
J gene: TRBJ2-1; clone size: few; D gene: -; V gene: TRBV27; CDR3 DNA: TGTGCCAGCAGTTTAGTGGCGGCGGGACTCGTTGTGAATGAGCAGTTCTTC; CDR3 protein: CASSLVAAGLVVNEQFF
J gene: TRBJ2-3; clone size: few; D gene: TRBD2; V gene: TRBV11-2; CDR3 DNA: TGTGCCAGCAGCTTAAATCCGGGAGGCCCAGATACGCAGTATTTT; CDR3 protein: CASSLNPGGPDTQYF
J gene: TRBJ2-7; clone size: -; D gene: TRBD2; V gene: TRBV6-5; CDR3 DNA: TGTGCCAGCTCCGGGACTAGCGGAGGCACCTACGAGCAGTACTTC; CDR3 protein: CASSGTSGGTYEQYF
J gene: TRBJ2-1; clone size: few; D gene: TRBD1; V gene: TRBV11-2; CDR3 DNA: TGTGCCAGCAGCGAGACAGGGAACTCCTACAATGAGCAGTTCTTC; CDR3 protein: CASSETGNSYNEQFF
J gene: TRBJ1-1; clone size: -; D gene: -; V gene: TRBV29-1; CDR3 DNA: TGCAGCGTTGAAGGCGGCCCTATGAACACTGAAGCTTTCTTT; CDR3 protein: CSVEGGPMNTEAFF
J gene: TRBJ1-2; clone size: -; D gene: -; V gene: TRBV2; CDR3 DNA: TGTGCCAGCAGTGACATATCAGTCGGGGAAAAGGGCTACACCTTC; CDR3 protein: CASSDISVGEKGYTF
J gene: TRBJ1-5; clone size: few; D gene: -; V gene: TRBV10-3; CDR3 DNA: TGTGCCATCAGTGGAAGGGGGAATCAGCCCCAGCATTTT; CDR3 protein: CAISGRGNQPQHF
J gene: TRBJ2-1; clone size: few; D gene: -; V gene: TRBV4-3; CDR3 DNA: TGCGCCAGCAGCCAAGATAGGAGGGGATCCTACAATGAGCAGTTCTTC; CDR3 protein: CASSQDRRGSYNEQFF
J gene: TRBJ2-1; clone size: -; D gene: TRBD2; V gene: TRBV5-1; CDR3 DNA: TGCGCCAGCAGCTTGGTCACTAGCGGGAGCTCCTACAATGAGCAGTTCTTC; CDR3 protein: CASSLVTSGSSYNEQFF
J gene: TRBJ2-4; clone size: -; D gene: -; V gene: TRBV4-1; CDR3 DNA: TGCGCCAGCAGCCAAGAAGACTGGCCGGTCCTAGCCAAAAACATTCAGTACTTC; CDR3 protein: CASSQEDWPVLAKNIQYF
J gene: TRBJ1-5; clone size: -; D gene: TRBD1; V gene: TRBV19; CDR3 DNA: TGTGCCAGTAACCAGGGGGTTCAGCCCCAGCATTTT; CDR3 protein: CASNQGVQPQHF
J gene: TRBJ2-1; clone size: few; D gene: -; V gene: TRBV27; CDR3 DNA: TGTGCCAGCAGTTTATGGCTAGCGTCCTACAATGAGCAGTTCTTC; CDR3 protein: CASSLWLASYNEQFF
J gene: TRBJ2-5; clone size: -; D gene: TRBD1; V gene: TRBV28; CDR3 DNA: TGTGCCAGTAGCGGACAGGGCGCCTCCCAAGAGACCCAGTACTTC; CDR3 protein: CASSGQGASQETQYF
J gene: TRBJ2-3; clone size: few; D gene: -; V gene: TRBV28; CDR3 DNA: TGTGCCAGCTCGTCCCGCACAGATACGCAGTATTTT; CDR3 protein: CASSSRTDTQYF
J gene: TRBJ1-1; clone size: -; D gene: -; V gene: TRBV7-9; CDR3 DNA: TGTGCCAGCACGGACACTCCGCGGGCTTTCTTT; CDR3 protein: CASTDTPRAFF
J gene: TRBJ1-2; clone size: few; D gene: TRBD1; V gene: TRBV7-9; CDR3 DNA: TGTGCCAGCAGCCCACAGGGGGCATATGGCTACACCTTC; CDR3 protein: CASSPQGAYGYTF
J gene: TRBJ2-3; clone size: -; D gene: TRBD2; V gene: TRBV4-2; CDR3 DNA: TGTGCCAGCAGCCCCACTAGCGGGAGCCGCACAGATACGCAGTATTTT; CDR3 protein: CASSPTSGSRTDTQYF
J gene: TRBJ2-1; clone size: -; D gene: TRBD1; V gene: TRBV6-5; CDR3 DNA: TGTGCCAGCAGTCCCCAGCCCGGGACAGGGGTCTTC; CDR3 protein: CASSPQPGTGVF
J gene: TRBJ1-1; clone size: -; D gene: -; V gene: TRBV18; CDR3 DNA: TGTGCCAGCTCTTCGGACGGCGGGGCTGAAGCTTTCTTT; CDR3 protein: CASSSDGGAEAFF